One and the same sample provided the 13 T cell receptor beta chains below, sequenced in a study of blood T cells in healthy people across ages. The second PCR ran about 6 to 11 cycles with a sample-barcoded 5' primer and J-beta primers. A single record per CDR3 protein comes from TCRdb applying MiXCR to the 5' RACE reads. The table includes 590,000 or so distinct CDR3 sequences, under 30% detected once. The specimen was blood. The receptors were sampled from a woman aged 80 or over in good health.

This clonotype was recorded many times. The chain employs TRBV27 and TRBJ2-5; D unclear. The CDR3 is 14 residues long. Trimming left V 5 bases short and J 3 bases short, with 13 bases between. CDR1 is MNHEY, CDR2 SMNVEV, per germline (reference sequence). The CDR3 here is CASSPASVEETQYF. DNA for the CDR3: TGTGCCAGCAGTCCGGCCTCAGTGGAAGAGACCCAGTACTTC.

Regarding this clonotype: A read error may account for a junction end that differs from germline. The rearrangement links TRBV4-1 to TRBJ1-2; 8 positions match TRBD1. The germline V gene encodes CDR1 MGHRA and CDR2 YSYEKL. The CDR3 runs 15 residues. The CDR3 here is CANSQTGQEIYGYTF. Written as DNA, the CDR3 is TGCGCCAACAGCCAGACGGGACAGGAGATCTATGGCTACACCTTC.

Ten or more counts support this clonotype. V gene TRBV9 combines with J gene TRBJ2-1; D is unclear. The CDR3 covers 15 residues. Germline assignment: CDR1 SGDLS and CDR2 YYNGEE. The germline V and J ends were trimmed by 0 bases and 2 bases, with 9 bases remaining between them. The CDR3 sequence is CASSVGMGTYNEQFF. The CDR3 DNA is TGTGCCAGCAGCGTAGGGATGGGGACCTACAATGAGCAGTTCTTC.

The chain is built from TRBV7-9 and TRBJ1-4, with TRBD1 as a possible D gene (6 bases). This CDR3 spans 15 amino acids. Germline V gives CDR1 SEHNR, CDR2 FQNEAQ (reference sequence). Deletions cut 5 bases from V and 8 bases from J, with 18 bases between. The DNA for the CDR3 is TGTGCCAGCAGCATACCGGGACAATTAGGAGAAAAACTGTTTTTT. This translates into CASSIPGQLGEKLFF.

This clonotype was recorded at least ten times. One junction end disagrees with the germline gene, perhaps due to a read error. The chain employs TRBV20-1 and TRBJ2-7; a possible D gene is TRBD1 (5 bases). Germline assignment: CDR1 DFQATT and CDR2 SNEGSKA (reference sequence). The CDR3 sequence is 15 residues long. CDR3 loop: CSARPLDRSSHEQYF. The CDR3 DNA sequence: TGCAGTGCTAGACCACTCGACAGAAGCTCCCACGAGCAGTACTTC.

This clonotype appeared a few times. This sequence joins TRBV6-1 and TRBJ1-2; possibly TRBD1 for D (6 bases). CDR1 is MNHNS and CDR2 is SASEGT in the germline V gene. Between the trimmed V and J ends, which lost 2 bases and 4 bases, there was a span of 11 bases. This CDR3 comprises 14 residues. The CDR3 nucleotides read TGTGCCAGCAGTGAAACAGGGCAGGTCTATGGCTACACCTTC. Its protein is CASSETGQVYGYTF.

This clonotype showed up many times. V is TRBV7-6 and J is TRBJ1-5, with 8 nucleotides matching TRBD1. Unmatched junction bases numbered 5, after V lost 2 bases and J lost 5 bases. CDR3 length: 15 amino acids. Germline CDR1 reads SGHVS; CDR2 reads FNYEAQ. The CDR3 DNA reads as TGTGCCAGCAGCTTAAGGACAGGGATGGATCAGCCCCAGCATTTT. This encodes CASSLRTGMDQPQHF. The variable domain in full, completed from reference TRBV7-6 and TRBJ1-5, reads GAGVSQSPRYKVTKRGQDVALRCDPISGHVSLYWYRQALGQGPEFLTYFNYEAQQDKSGLPNDRFSAERPEGSISTLTIQRTEQRDSAMYRCASSLRTGMDQPQHFGDGTRLSIL.

Details on this clonotype: Being one base from a much bigger clone, this may be a read error. The chain is built from TRBV7-3 and TRBJ1-4, with D possibly being TRBD1 (6 bases). The CDR3 loop spans 13 amino acids. Germline V CDR1 and CDR2: SGHTA, FQGTGA. Written as DNA, the CDR3 is TGTGCCTGCAGCTTAATAGCAGGGGAGAAACTGTTTTTT. This encodes CACSLIAGEKLFF.

This clonotype was counted a few times. A single base separates this from a much larger clone, so it may be a read error. The chain couples TRBV5-5 to TRBJ1-5; 7 bases line up with TRBD1. After removal of 3 bases from V and 2 bases from J, the junction contained 2 bases not matched to a gene. The CDR3 totals 14 residues. The germline CDR1 and CDR2 sequences are SGHKS and YYEKEE (reference sequence). The DNA for the CDR3 is TGTGCCAGCAGCTGTACAGGGGGCAATCAGCCCCAGCATTTT. Protein: CASSCTGGNQPQHF.

In its sample, this clonotype was seen many times. The genes are TRBV28 and TRBJ2-1; TRBD2 is a possible D gene (7 bases). The CDR3 has 16 amino acids. V dropped 0 bases and J dropped 10 bases, with 19 bases sitting between them. Looked up from germline, CDR1 is MDHEN and CDR2 is SYDVKM. CDR3 coding DNA: TGTGCCAGCAGTTTATGGCTTCGAGGGGGGGGTCTGGAGCAGTTCTTC. Translation: CASSLWLRGGGLEQFF.

Comments on this clonotype: The junction and the germline gene differ at one end; a read error may be behind it. The rearrangement links TRBV9 to TRBJ2-3; D could derive from TRBD1 or TRBD2 (5 bases each). CDR1 is SGDLS and CDR2 is YYNGEE in the germline V gene. This CDR3 is 15 amino acids long. CDR3 nucleotide sequence: TGCGCCAGCAGTGAGGGGTGGGAGATCGACGATACGCAGTATTTT. Residues: CASSEGWEIDDTQYF.

This clonotype occurred a few times. With a much larger clone just one base away, this may be a read error. The chain is built from TRBV14 and TRBJ1-5; 7 bases line up with TRBD1. The CDR3 is made up of 13 amino acids. Germline V gene data show CDR1 as SGHDN and CDR2 as FVKESK. With V trimmed by 6 bases and J by 2 bases, 1 base remained unmatched. In DNA, the CDR3 is TGTGCCAGCAGTGGACAGGGCAATCAGCCCCAGCATTTT. Protein sequence: CASSGQGNQPQHF.

Regarding this clonotype: This may be a read error: a much more frequent sequence differs by one nucleotide. CDR3 sequence: CASSRSGQGYNEQYF. The CDR3 nucleotides are TGTGCCAGCAGCCGCTCCGGACAGGGGTACAATGAGCAGTACTTC. The V gene is TRBV7-2, the J gene TRBJ2-1; 9 bases agree with TRBD1. The DNA end favors TRBJ2-7, so the J call may be wrong. The length of the CDR3 is 15 residues. CDR1 and CDR2 from the germline V gene are SGHTA and FQGNSA.